The source of this TCR beta chain is a study of CD8+CD57+ T cells in acquired aplastic anemia. General study points: Patients and controls shared twenty-nine CD8+ CDR3 sequences.

This clonotype was detected many times. Its antigen is as yet unknown. Genomic DNA, serving as template, underwent TCR beta VDJ and CDR3 profiling. TCRdb processed the reads anew with MiXCR; each CDR3 protein has one entry. The sample records about 130,000 distinct CDR3 sequences, 48% being singletons. CDR3 size: 16 residues. Trimming removed 6 bases at V and 9 bases at J, with 21 bases between. Per germline, CDR1 MNHNS and CDR2 SASEGT. Source material: sorted CD4+, CD8+, or CD8+CD57+ T cells (not recorded which) from PBMCs. This receptor was identified in a human donor in good health, serving as a control. V and J are TRBV6-1 and TRBJ1-6; D not resolved. The CDR3 sequence: CASSPYSPTKLSPLHF. CDR3 DNA: TGTGCCAGCAGCCCCTACAGCCCGACGAAACTTTCACCCCTCCACTTT.